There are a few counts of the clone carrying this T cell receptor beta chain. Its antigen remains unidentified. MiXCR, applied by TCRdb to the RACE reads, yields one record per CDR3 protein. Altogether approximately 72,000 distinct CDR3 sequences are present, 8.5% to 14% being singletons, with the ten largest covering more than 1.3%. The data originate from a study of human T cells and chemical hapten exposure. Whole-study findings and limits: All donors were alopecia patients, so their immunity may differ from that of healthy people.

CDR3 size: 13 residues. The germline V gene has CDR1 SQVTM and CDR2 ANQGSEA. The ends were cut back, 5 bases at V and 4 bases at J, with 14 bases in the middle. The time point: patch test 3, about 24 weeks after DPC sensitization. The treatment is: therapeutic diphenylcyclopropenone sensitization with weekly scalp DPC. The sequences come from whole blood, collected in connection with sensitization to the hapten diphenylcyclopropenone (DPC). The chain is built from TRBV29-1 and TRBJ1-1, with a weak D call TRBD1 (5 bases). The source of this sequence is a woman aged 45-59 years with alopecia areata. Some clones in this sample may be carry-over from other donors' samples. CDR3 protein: CSVRARGSTEAFF. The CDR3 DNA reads TGCAGCGTTCGGGCCCGGGGGAGCACTGAAGCTTTCTTT.